This T cell receptor (beta chain) was sequenced in a study of patients and donors after allogeneic stem cell transplantation. MiXCR, run by TCRdb on the RT-PCR reads, gives a single entry per CDR3 protein. This sample has some 160,000 distinct CDR3 sequences, with 20% to 25% found just once. Germline V gene data show CDR1 as SGHTA and CDR2 as FQGTGA. The CDR3 is 15 residues long. V dropped 6 bases and J dropped 7; count of bases not matched to a gene: 9. The gene calls are TRBV7-3 and TRBJ1-6, with 7 bases lining up with TRBD1. This TCR was recovered from a human donor who was either an allogeneic HSCT recipient or a stem cell or donor lymphocyte infusion donor (not recorded which). It is not recorded whose cells these are; they may come from a transplant donor. Sequenced sample: blood, either unsorted or a sorted T cell fraction (not recorded which). CDR3: CASSPQGGRNSPLHF. The CDR3 region has the DNA TGTGCCAGCAGTCCTCAGGGGGGGAGGAATTCACCCCTCCACTTT.